This TCR beta chain was obtained from a study of T cell repertoires in ileal Crohn's disease (dated by TCRdb to between 2018 and 2021). Notes on the research overall: The median duration of disease was around 7.3 years, and at the time of surgery roughly a third of patients were active smokers. Surgery was performed for a complication in all patients, with stricturing disease in roughly 60% and penetrating disease in around 40%. Roughly half of the patients were given postoperative therapy, with ten to twelve receiving thiopurines and under 20 receiving anti-TNF agents. Neoterminal ileum biopsies obtained at postoperative colonoscopy were designated as M6 samples. The TCR repertoire was analysed in fewer than 65 patients with Crohn's disease drawn from a prospective multicentre cohort. The study was conducted in parallel with a multicentre cohort that was designed to identify predictors of early endoscopic recurrence following ileocolonic resection. Endoscopic postoperative recurrence was defined by a Rutgeerts score above i0. A total of 171 mucosal samples from 57 patients were sequenced, collected from several sites on the surgical specimen and at postoperative endoscopy. Summary of the overall study and its limitations: More high-frequency clones were carried by sorted CD8 T cells than by CD4 T cells, suggesting that mucosal expansions were mainly CD8. A significantly higher proportion of clonal expansions was observed in active smokers at surgery than in non-smokers (approximately 28% vs 17%, p=0.02). Endoscopic recurrence was linked to a higher percentage of high-frequency clones at surgery, and recurrence occurred in every patient whose clonality exceeded 26.8% (18/57). Mucosal CD4 and CD8 T cells were sorted and sequenced only in a subgroup of patients, whose size was not stated. The timing of postoperative endoscopy varied within the first year after surgery, and the median delay was 6.9 months.

Around 550 nanograms of biopsy DNA per sample were submitted for commercial TCRB immunosequencing. Adaptive Biotechnology amplified CDR3 regions from genomic DNA with a two-step multiplex PCR that controlled for amplification bias. Primers covering every V and J gene segment were used in the first PCR, while barcodes and Illumina adapters were added in the second PCR. CDR3 libraries were sequenced on an Illumina instrument. The original pipeline was this. The analysis drew on both the pipelines supplied by the vendor and custom analysis of the raw data in R/Bioconductor running R version 3.3.0. Clonality, which ranges from 0 to 1, was calculated as the inverse of the normalised Shannon entropy across all productive clones. High-frequency clones were defined as the repertoire share of the top 100 clones, retaining only clones passing a 95% confidence test. Overlap between samples was measured with the Morisita-Horn index, while repertoire diversity was measured with the Simpson index. TCRdb's version of the immuneACCESS table is confined to in-frame rearrangements and falls short of the full clone set. An unresolved V gene accounts for under half of the shortfall where checked; the remainder is of unknown origin. The D gene and trimming were derived from the DNA, and the V and J assignments and clone size from that table. Here the sample has under 20,000 clones; over 60% occur a single time. The top ten constitute roughly 4% of the sample.

A word on this clone: The antigen it binds to is not known. No much larger clone is present one base from it, and per-base qualities are unavailable.

What the time point label conveys for this sample: neoterminal ileum biopsy at postoperative endoscopy, about 6 months after surgery. Adults with ileal or ileocolonic Crohn's disease for whom ileocolonic resection was indicated were considered eligible. Whole ileal mucosal biopsies were kept frozen at -80 degrees C prior to DNA extraction. A TRizol-based method was used to extract genomic DNA from the frozen whole biopsies, and the DNA was quantified with a NanoDrop 2000 spectrophotometer. Material: ileal tissue. The clonotype originates from an adult with Crohn's disease.

The CDR3 sequence is CAIRGTGPYYGYTF. The DNA sequence is as follows: TGTGCCATCAGGGGGACAGGGCCGTACTATGGCTACACCTTC. The rearranged segments are TRBV10-3 and TRBJ1-2; 9 bases in between match TRBD1. The CDR3 goes from the cysteine to the phenylalanine over 14 residues. The retained sequence is limited to the CDR3, 42 bases, with the frame set at the first base. After removal of 6 bases from V and 3 bases from J, the junction retains 5 bases not matched to a gene. CDR1 and CDR2 were assigned from the germline V gene as ENHRY and SYGVKD.